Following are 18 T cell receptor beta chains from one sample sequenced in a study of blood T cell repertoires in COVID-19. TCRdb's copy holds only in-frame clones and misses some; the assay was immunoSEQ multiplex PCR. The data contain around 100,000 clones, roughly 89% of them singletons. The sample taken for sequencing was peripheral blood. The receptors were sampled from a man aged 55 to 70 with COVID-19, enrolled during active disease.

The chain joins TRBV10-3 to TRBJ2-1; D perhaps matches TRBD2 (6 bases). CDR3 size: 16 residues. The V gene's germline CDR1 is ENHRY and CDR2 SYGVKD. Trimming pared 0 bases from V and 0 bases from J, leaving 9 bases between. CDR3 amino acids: CAISESDGSSYNEQFF. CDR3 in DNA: TGTGCCATCAGTGAGTCTGACGGGAGCTCCTACAATGAGCAGTTCTTC.

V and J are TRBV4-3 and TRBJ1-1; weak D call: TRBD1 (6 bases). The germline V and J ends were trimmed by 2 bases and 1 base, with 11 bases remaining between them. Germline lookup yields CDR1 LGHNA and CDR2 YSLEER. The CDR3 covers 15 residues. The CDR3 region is CASSQYATGNTEAFF. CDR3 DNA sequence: TGCGCCAGCAGCCAATATGCGACAGGGAACACTGAAGCTTTCTTT.

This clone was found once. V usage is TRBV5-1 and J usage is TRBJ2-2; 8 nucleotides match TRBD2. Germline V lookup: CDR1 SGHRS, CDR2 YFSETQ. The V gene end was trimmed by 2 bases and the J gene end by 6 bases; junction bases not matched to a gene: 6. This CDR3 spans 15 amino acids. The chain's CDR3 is CASSLLAARAGELFF. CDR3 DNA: TGCGCCAGCAGCTTACTAGCGGCGAGGGCCGGGGAGCTGTTTTTT. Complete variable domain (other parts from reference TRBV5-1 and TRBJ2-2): KAGVTQTPRYLIKTRGQQVTLSCSPISGHRSVSWYQQTPGQGLQFLFEYFSETQRNKGNFPGRFSGRQFSNSRSEMNVSTLELGDSALYLCASSLLAARAGELFFGEGSRLTVL.

CDR3 amino acids: CASSESGQQYF. The CDR3 DNA reads as TGCGCCAGCAGTGAGTCGGGCCAGCAGTACTTC. The V call is TRBV10-1, the J call TRBJ2-7; D uncertain. Germline assignment: CDR1 WNHNN and CDR2 SYGVQD (reference sequence). Trimming stripped 0 bases from V and 8 bases from J, with 5 bases between. This CDR3 is built from 11 residues.

CDR3 sequence (DNA): TGTGCCTGGACCGCGGGACAGGTCGGTTCACCCCTCCACTTT. The encoded protein is CAWTAGQVGSPLHF. The V call is TRBV30, the J call TRBJ1-6; 8 positions match TRBD1. CDR3 length equals 14 residues. Per the germline V gene, CDR1 is GTSNPN and CDR2 is SVGIG (reference sequence). V was pared by 4 bases and J by 9 bases, with 8 bases of the junction left unmatched.

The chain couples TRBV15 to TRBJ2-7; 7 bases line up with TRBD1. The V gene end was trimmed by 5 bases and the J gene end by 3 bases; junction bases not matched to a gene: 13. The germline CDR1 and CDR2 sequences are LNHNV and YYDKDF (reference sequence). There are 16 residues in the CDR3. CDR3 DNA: TGTGCCACCAGCTCGCACTCCGGGACAGAACTCTACGAGCAGTACTTC. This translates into CATSSHSGTELYEQYF.

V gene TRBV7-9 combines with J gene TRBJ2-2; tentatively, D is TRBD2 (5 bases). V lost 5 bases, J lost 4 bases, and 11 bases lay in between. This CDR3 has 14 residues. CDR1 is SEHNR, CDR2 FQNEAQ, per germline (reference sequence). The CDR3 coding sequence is TGTGCCAGCAGCCCGGACTGGGGCACCGGGGAGCTGTTTTTT. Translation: CASSPDWGTGELFF.

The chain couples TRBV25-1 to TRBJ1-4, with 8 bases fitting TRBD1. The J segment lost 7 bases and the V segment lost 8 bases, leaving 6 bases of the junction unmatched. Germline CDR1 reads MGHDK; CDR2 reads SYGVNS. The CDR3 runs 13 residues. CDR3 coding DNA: TGTGCCAGCGGGGGACAGGAATCTGAAAAACTGTTTTTT. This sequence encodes CASGGQESEKLFF. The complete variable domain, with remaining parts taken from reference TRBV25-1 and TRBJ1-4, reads EADIYQTPRYLVIGTGKKITLECSQTMGHDKMYWYQQDPGMELHLIHYSYGVNSTEKGDLSSESTVSRIRTEHFPLTLESARPSHTSQYLCASGGQESEKLFFGSGTQLSVL.

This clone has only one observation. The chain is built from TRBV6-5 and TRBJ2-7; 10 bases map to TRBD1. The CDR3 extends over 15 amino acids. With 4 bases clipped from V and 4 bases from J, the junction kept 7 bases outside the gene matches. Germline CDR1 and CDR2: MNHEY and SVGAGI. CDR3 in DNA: TGTGCCAGCAGTTCCCGTGACAGGGGGCCTTACGAGCAGTACTTC. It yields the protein CASSSRDRGPYEQYF.

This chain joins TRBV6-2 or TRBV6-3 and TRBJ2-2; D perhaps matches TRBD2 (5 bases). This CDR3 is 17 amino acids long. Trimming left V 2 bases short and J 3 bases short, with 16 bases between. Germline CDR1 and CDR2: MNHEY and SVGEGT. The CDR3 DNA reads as TGTGCCAGCAGTTACATCGTGGGCAGGAGGTACACCGGGGAGCTGTTTTTT. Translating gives CASSYIVGRRYTGELFF.

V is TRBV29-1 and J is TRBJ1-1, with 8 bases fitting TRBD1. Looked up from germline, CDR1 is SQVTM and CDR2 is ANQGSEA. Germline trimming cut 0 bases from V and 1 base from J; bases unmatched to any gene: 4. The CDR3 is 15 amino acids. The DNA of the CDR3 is TGCAGCGTTGAAGATCTTGGGACAGGGAACACTGAAGCTTTCTTT. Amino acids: CSVEDLGTGNTEAFF.

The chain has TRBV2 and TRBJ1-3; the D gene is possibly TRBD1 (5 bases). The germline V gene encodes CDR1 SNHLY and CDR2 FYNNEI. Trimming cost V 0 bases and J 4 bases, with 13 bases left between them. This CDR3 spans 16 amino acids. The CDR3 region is CASSEAGAGWGNTIYF. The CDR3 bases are TGTGCCAGCAGTGAAGCAGGGGCAGGGTGGGGAAACACCATATATTTT.

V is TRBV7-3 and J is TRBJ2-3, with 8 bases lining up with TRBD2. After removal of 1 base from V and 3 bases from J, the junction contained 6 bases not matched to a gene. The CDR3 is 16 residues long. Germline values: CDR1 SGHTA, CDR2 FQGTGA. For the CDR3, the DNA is TGTGCCAGCAGCTTAAGGAGCGGGAGTAAGACAGATACGCAGTATTTT. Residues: CASSLRSGSKTDTQYF.

The CDR3 DNA is TGTGCCAGCAGTTACGGCCCCGGGACTAGCACAGATACGCAGTATTTT. As protein: CASSYGPGTSTDTQYF. The rearrangement uses TRBV6-2 or TRBV6-3 and TRBJ2-3; D may be TRBD2 (6 bases). Per the germline V gene, CDR1 is MNHEY and CDR2 is SVGEGT. With 2 bases removed from V and 0 bases from J, the gap between germline ends came to 12 bases. This CDR3 has 16 residues.

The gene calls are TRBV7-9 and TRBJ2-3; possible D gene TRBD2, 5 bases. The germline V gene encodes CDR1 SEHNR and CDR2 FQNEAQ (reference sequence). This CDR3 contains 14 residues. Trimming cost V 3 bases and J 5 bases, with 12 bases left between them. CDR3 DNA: TGTGCCAGCAGCTTTGAGAGCGGAGGAGATACGCAGTATTTT. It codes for CASSFESGGDTQYF.

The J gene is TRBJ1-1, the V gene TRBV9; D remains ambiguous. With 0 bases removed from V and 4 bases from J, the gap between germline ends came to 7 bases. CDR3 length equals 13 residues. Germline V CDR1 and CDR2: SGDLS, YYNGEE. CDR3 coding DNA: TGTGCCAGCAGCGTAGAACAGCTCACTGAAGCTTTCTTT. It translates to CASSVEQLTEAFF.

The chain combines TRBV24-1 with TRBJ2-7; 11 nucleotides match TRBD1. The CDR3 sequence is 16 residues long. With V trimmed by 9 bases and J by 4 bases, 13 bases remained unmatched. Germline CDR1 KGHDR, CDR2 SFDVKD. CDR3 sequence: CATEKPGTGGGYEQYF. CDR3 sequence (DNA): TGTGCCACCGAAAAACCCGGGACAGGGGGAGGTTACGAGCAGTACTTC.

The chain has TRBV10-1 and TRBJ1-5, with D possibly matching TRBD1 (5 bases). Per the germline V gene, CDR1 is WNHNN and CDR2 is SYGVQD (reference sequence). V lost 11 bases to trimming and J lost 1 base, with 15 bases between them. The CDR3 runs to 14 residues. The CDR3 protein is CARKGPLSNQPQHF. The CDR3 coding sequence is TGCGCCCGTAAGGGGCCCCTCAGCAATCAGCCCCAGCATTTT.